The 10 T cell receptor beta chains presented below share a single source sample, sequenced in a study of blood T cell repertoires in COVID-19. Measured with immunoSEQ multiplex PCR; TCRdb has only the in-frame clones, and not every one. The sample includes over 75,000 clones, roughly nine tenths seen only once; the top ten take around 1.5%. The sequenced material came from peripheral blood. These receptors all stem from a human donor with active COVID-19. The donor label of this sample is uncertain.

The rearrangement joins TRBV18 to TRBJ1-4; 7 positions agree with TRBD1. This CDR3 is 13 amino acids long. The trim removed 3 bases at V and 7 bases at J, leaving 2 bases unmatched. CDR1 and CDR2 (germline): KGHSH, LQKENI. CDR3 amino acids: CASSPGQPEKLFF. CDR3 nucleotides: TGTGCCAGCTCACCGGGACAGCCTGAAAAACTGTTTTTT.

The sample holds one count of this clone. The V and J genes are TRBV3-1 (or the pseudogene TRBV3-2) and TRBJ1-6; 7 bases align to TRBD1. The trim removed 6 bases at V and 10 bases at J, leaving 9 bases unmatched. Germline V gives CDR1 LGHDT, CDR2 YNNKEL (reference sequence). CDR3 length: 14 residues. The CDR3 nucleotides are TGTGCCAGCAGTCTGGGACAGAATCCCTCACCCCTCCACTTT. It yields the protein CASSLGQNPSPLHF.

The chain recombines TRBV29-1 with TRBJ1-2; D unclear. The germline CDR1 and CDR2 sequences are SQVTM and ANQGSEA. V was pared by 6 bases and J by 2 bases, with 10 bases between. CDR3 length: 12 residues. This chain's CDR3 is CSVRVENYGYTF. The CDR3 DNA reads as TGCAGCGTGAGAGTGGAGAACTATGGCTACACCTTC.

The chain combines TRBV9 with TRBJ1-2; D ambiguous. This CDR3 is built from 14 residues. CDR1 and CDR2 from the germline V gene are SGDLS and YYNGEE. With 3 bases removed from V and 4 bases from J, the gap between germline ends came to 13 bases. CDR3 sequence: CASSAPPGLYGYTF. The CDR3 DNA follows: TGTGCCAGCAGCGCACCCCCGGGTCTCTATGGCTACACCTTC.

Only one count was recorded for this clone. V and J are TRBV20-1 and TRBJ2-5, with 11 bases that match TRBD2. CDR1 and CDR2 (germline): DFQATT, SNEGSKA (reference sequence). CDR3 length: 14 amino acids. The J segment lost 7 bases and the V segment lost 3 bases, leaving 7 bases of the junction unmatched. Written as DNA, the CDR3 is TGCAGTGCTAGTCTAGCGGGGGGCCACGCGACCCAGTACTTC. It specifies CSASLAGGHATQYF.

The V gene is TRBV2, the J gene TRBJ1-1; 8 nucleotides agree with TRBD1. The CDR3 has 14 amino acids. The germline gives CDR1 SNHLY, CDR2 FYNNEI. Trimming took 6 bases from V and 3 from J; bases not matched to a gene: 6. CDR3 loop: CASRGLTGDTEAFF. The CDR3 DNA is TGTGCCAGCAGGGGACTGACAGGGGACACTGAAGCTTTCTTT.

The chain uses TRBV6-2 or TRBV6-3 and TRBJ2-3, with TRBD2 matching over 9 bases. CDR3 length equals 15 residues. CDR1 MNHEY and CDR2 SVGEGT come from the germline V gene. V trimming: 0 bases; J trimming: 4 bases; junction bases outside the gene matches: 2. The CDR3 DNA sequence: TGTGCCAGCAGTTACTCGGCGGGGGGGGCAGATACGCAGTATTTT. This codes for CASSYSAGGADTQYF.

The chain couples TRBV19 to TRBJ1-1; possibly TRBD1 for D (6 bases). Germline CDR1 and CDR2: LNHDA and SQIVND (reference sequence). V shed 8 bases and J shed 1 base, with 11 bases lying between them. This CDR3 is built from 13 residues. The CDR3 loop is CASALGQNTEAFF. The CDR3 DNA is TGTGCCAGTGCCTTGGGACAGAACACTGAAGCTTTCTTT.

This sequence joins TRBV5-1 and TRBJ1-4; the D gene is possibly TRBD1 (6 bases). The CDR3 consists of 17 residues. V was shortened by 2 bases and J by 4 bases, with 18 bases between the two germline ends. Germline V CDR1 and CDR2: SGHRS, YFSETQ. CDR3 nucleotide sequence: TGCGCCAGCAGCTTTAAGGGGGACCGATACTTTAATGAAAAACTGTTTTTT. Translating it yields CASSFKGDRYFNEKLFF.

The table lists this clone with a count of one. The rearrangement uses TRBV30 and TRBJ2-5; D is undetermined. The CDR3 runs 11 residues. Trimming shortened V by 4 bases and J by 3 bases, and 6 bases separated the two germline ends. Germline V gives CDR1 GTSNPN, CDR2 SVGIG (reference sequence). Here the CDR3 reads CAWMREETQYF. DNA for the CDR3: TGTGCCTGGATGCGCGAAGAGACCCAGTACTTC. Complete variable domain (other parts from reference TRBV30 and TRBJ2-5): SQTIHQWPATLVQPVGSPLSLECTVEGTSNPNLYWYRQAAGRGLQLLFYSVGIGQISSEVPQNLSASRPQDRQFILSSKKLLLSDSGFYLCAWMREETQYFGPGTRLLVL.